This is a list of T cell receptor beta chains from one sample in a study of cytomegalovirus exposure and HLA in healthy donors. TCRdb's table, derived via immunoSEQ multiplex PCR, lists solely in-frame clones and lacks some. The data contain approximately 160,000 clones, under 90% of them singletons. Source material: PBMCs. These receptor sequences come from a male donor in good health and CMV-seronegative. Both conserved end residues are part of each CDR3. Fields, in order: clone size, V gene, CDR3 protein. Rows give clone size only sometimes, using once, few, many, or a class for an expanded clone.

size: -; V: TRBV5-6; CDR3: CASSLNRLSYNEQFF
size: -; V: TRBV12-5; CDR3: CASGFFNYQGDNEQYF
size: -; V: TRBV14; CDR3: CASSQAQYYGYTF
size: -; V: TRBV5-6; CDR3: CASSLESGYEQYF
size: -; V: TRBV5-4; CDR3: CASSFPGYNQPQHF
size: -; V: TRBV13; CDR3: CASSPGTGPYEQYF
size: -; V: TRBV7-9; CDR3: CSSSLTSGQGNDNYGYTF
size: -; V: TRBV10-3; CDR3: CAIQGGLDYEQYF
size: -; V: TRBV28; CDR3: CASSPPRGGQGAYGYTF
size: -; V: TRBV28; CDR3: CASRGGAGNQPQHF
size: -; V: TRBV19; CDR3: CASRPGLAGAQLGALNEQFF
size: -; V: TRBV27; CDR3: CASSTLAGAGGFSYEQYF
size: -; V: TRBV18; CDR3: CASLAGASNEQYF
size: -; V: TRBV18; CDR3: CASSPDVGAALTGELFF
size: once; V: TRBV19; CDR3: CASSDTGSNQPQHF